A single sample is the source of the 5 T cell receptor beta chains below, sequenced in a study of technical replicates of blood from a handful of donors. Data came from immunoSEQ multiplex PCR; TCRdb stores just in-frame clones and leaves some out. The profile covers about 80,000 clones, with almost 99% appearing a single time and 0.2% to 0.25% taken by the ten largest. Sequencing used T cells isolated from PBMCs. The origin of the receptors is a human donor in good health.

This clone was seen once. The gene calls are TRBV7-3 and TRBJ2-1, with 7 nucleotides matching TRBD2. V dropped 4 bases and J dropped 6; count of bases not matched to a gene: 9. The CDR3 runs to 15 residues. Germline loops: CDR1 SGHTA, CDR2 FQGTGA. CDR3 DNA sequence: TGTGCCAGCAGCTCCGGACCGGGGGGAGCCAATGAGCAGTTCTTC. It is translated as CASSSGPGGANEQFF.

The J gene is TRBJ2-7, the V gene TRBV6-5; 9 positions match TRBD1. The germline V gene has CDR1 MNHEY and CDR2 SVGAGI. The CDR3 length is 14 residues. The J segment lost 4 bases and the V segment lost 6 bases, leaving 7 bases of the junction unmatched. The CDR3 loop reads CASSQRQGDYEQYF. CDR3 nucleotides: TGTGCCAGCAGCCAAAGACAGGGGGATTACGAGCAGTACTTC.

V is TRBV4-1 and J is TRBJ2-2, with a weak D call TRBD1 (6 bases). The CDR3 spans 16 residues. V lost 4 bases to trimming and J lost 0 bases, with 12 bases between them. The germline V gene has CDR1 MGHRA and CDR2 YSYEKL. CDR3 DNA sequence: TGCGCCAGCAGCCTTATACAGGGTTCGAACACCGGGGAGCTGTTTTTT. It is translated as CASSLIQGSNTGELFF.

The gene calls are TRBV7-9 and TRBJ2-5, with 8 bases aligning to TRBD1. The CDR3 spans 14 residues. J was trimmed by 3 bases and V by 4 bases; bases with no gene match: 4. Germline CDR1 reads SEHNR; CDR2 reads FQNEAQ (reference sequence). This chain's CDR3 is CASSSDREKETQYF. CDR3 bases: TGTGCCAGCAGCTCGGACAGGGAAAAAGAGACCCAGTACTTC.

The rearrangement joins TRBV5-1 to TRBJ1-1, with 8 nucleotides matching TRBD1. Germline CDR1 is SGHRS and CDR2 is YFSETQ. V gave up 4 bases and J gave up 4 bases; unmatched junction bases: 3. The CDR3 totals 13 residues. CDR3 bases: TGCGCCAGCAGCAAAGGACAGGGCACTGAAGCTTTCTTT. Its protein is CASSKGQGTEAFF.